Each of the 17 T cell receptor beta chains below was sequenced from the same sample in a study of blood T cell repertoires in COVID-19. This table comes from immunoSEQ multiplex PCR, and its TCRdb copy is limited to in-frame clones, with some not included. The data contain about 71,000 clones, more than 70% of them singletons. Source material: peripheral blood. Receptor source: an elderly man with acute or convalescent COVID-19.

The chain uses TRBV6-2 or TRBV6-3 and TRBJ2-2; 7 nucleotides line up with TRBD2. J lost 4 bases, V lost 3 bases, and 5 bases had no gene match. The CDR3 has 15 amino acids. Germline V gene sequence: CDR1 MNHEY, CDR2 SVGEGT. Here the CDR3 DNA reads TGTGCCAGCAGTTATGGCGGGAGAGGCACCGGGGAGCTGTTTTTT. Protein sequence: CASSYGGRGTGELFF.

Here the CDR3 DNA reads TGTGCCAGCAGTACCGGGACAGGGCCTGGAAACACCATATATTTT. It codes for CASSTGTGPGNTIYF. The chain uses TRBV14 and TRBJ1-3; TRBD1 matches at 9 bases. The V segment lost 6 bases and the J segment 2 bases; nucleotides outside the gene matches: 5. CDR1 is SGHDN, CDR2 FVKESK, per germline. The CDR3 extends over 15 amino acids. The full variable domain, its missing parts supplied by reference TRBV14 and TRBJ1-3, is EAGVTQFPSHSVIEKGQTVTLRCDPISGHDNLYWYRRVMGKEIKFLLHFVKESKQDESGMPNNRFLAERTGGTYSTLKVQPAELEDSGVYFCASSTGTGPGNTIYFGEGSWLTVV.

This chain joins TRBV5-1 and TRBJ2-6, with 8 bases matching TRBD1. The CDR3 loop spans 18 amino acids. The germline V gene has CDR1 SGHRS and CDR2 YFSETQ. Losses at the gene ends were 3 bases for V and 4 bases for J; bases not matched to a gene: 12. CDR3 in DNA: TGCGCCAGCAGCTCCTCTACTCAGGGGGCGACCGGGGCCAACGTCCTGACTTTC. Protein sequence: CASSSSTQGATGANVLTF.

The genes are TRBV6-5 and TRBJ1-5, with D tentatively TRBD1 (6 bases). The CDR3 consists of 14 residues. The ends were cut back, 0 bases at V and 5 bases at J, with 8 bases in the middle. Looked up from germline, CDR1 is MNHEY and CDR2 is SVGAGI. The CDR3 loop is CASSYSWTDQPQHF. CDR3 DNA sequence: TGTGCCAGCAGTTACTCCTGGACAGATCAGCCCCAGCATTTT.

V and J are TRBV7-2 and TRBJ2-7, with TRBD1 matching 9 bases. In germline, CDR1 is SGHTA, CDR2 FQGNSA. The junction had 1 base not matched to a gene; V was cut back by 3 bases and J by 1 base. CDR3 length: 14 amino acids. The CDR3 sequence: CASSFDRGSYEQYF. CDR3 nucleotides: TGTGCCAGCAGCTTTGACAGGGGGTCCTACGAGCAGTACTTC.

The rearrangement joins TRBV5-1 to TRBJ2-3; weak D call: TRBD1 (6 bases). Germline values: CDR1 SGHRS, CDR2 YFSETQ. V shed 4 bases and J shed 2 bases, with 11 bases lying between them. The CDR3 runs to 14 residues. This chain's CDR3 is CASSPDRPTDTQYF. The CDR3 DNA sequence: TGCGCCAGCAGCCCCGACAGGCCCACAGATACGCAGTATTTT.

This chain uses TRBV6-2 or TRBV6-3 with TRBJ1-1, with D unclear. Germline values: CDR1 MNHEY, CDR2 SVGEGT. V was clipped by 4 bases and J by 3 bases, with 6 bases between them. The CDR3 is 12 residues long. In DNA, the CDR3 is TGTGCCAGCAGTTCGCGTGACACTGAAGCTTTCTTT. This translates into CASSSRDTEAFF.

This clone has only one observation. The chain has TRBV5-8 and TRBJ2-5, with 7 bases fitting TRBD2. CDR1 and CDR2 from the germline V gene are SGHTS and YDEGEE. The length of the CDR3 is 13 residues. The ends lost 8 bases at V and 3 bases at J; junction bases unmatched: 7. CDR3 bases: TGTGCCAGTCATCGGGGGAGGGAAGAGACCCAGTACTTC. Protein sequence: CASHRGREETQYF. Drawing the rest from reference TRBV5-8 and TRBJ2-5, the complete variable domain is EAGVTQSPTHLIKTRGQQATLRCSPISGHTSVYWYQQALGLGLQFLLWYDEGEERNRGNFPPRFSGRQFPNYSSELNVNALELEDSALYLCASHRGREETQYFGPGTRLLVL.

CDR3 loop: CASSYADTQYF. In DNA, the CDR3 is TGTGCCAGTAGCTACGCAGATACGCAGTATTTT. This chain joins TRBV19 and TRBJ2-3; D remains ambiguous. Trimming pared 6 bases from V and 4 bases from J, leaving 5 bases between. CDR1 and CDR2 (germline): LNHDA, SQIVND (reference sequence). The CDR3 totals 11 residues.

V is TRBV5-1 and J is TRBJ2-3; TRBD1 agrees at 8 bases. This CDR3 has 16 amino acids. Trimming removed 3 bases from V and 5 bases from J; junction bases left unmatched: 11. CDR1 is SGHRS and CDR2 is YFSETQ in the germline V gene. Written as DNA, the CDR3 is TGCGCCAGCAGCTCGACTCCGGGACAGGTTTTAGATACGCAGTATTTT. Encoded protein: CASSSTPGQVLDTQYF.

This clone was seen only once. The chain has TRBV19 and TRBJ1-5; 7 bases fit TRBD1. Germline V gene sequence: CDR1 LNHDA, CDR2 SQIVND (reference sequence). The junction had 8 bases not matched to a gene; V was cut back by 3 bases and J by 0 bases. CDR3 length equals 17 residues. CDR3 loop: CASSMEGALYSNQPQHF. The CDR3 nucleotides read TGTGCCAGTAGTATGGAGGGGGCCCTTTATAGCAATCAGCCCCAGCATTTT.

The CDR3 here is CASSPSTGGDSSYNEQFF. CDR3 DNA sequence: TGTGCCAGCTCACCTTCGACCGGGGGGGATAGCTCCTACAATGAGCAGTTCTTC. This chain joins TRBV18 and TRBJ2-1, with 8 bases aligning to TRBD2. V was pared by 3 bases and J by 0 bases, with 10 bases of the junction left unmatched. CDR1 and CDR2 (germline): KGHSH, LQKENI. The CDR3 is 18 amino acids.

The CDR3 DNA follows: TGTGCCAGCTCCGGACAGGGGGCATTAGGGGAAAAACTGTTTTTT. It translates to CASSGQGALGEKLFF. The rearrangement links TRBV25-1 to TRBJ1-4, with 11 bases that match TRBD1. This CDR3 has 15 residues. In germline, CDR1 is MGHDK, CDR2 SYGVNS. Unmatched junction bases numbered 10, after V lost 8 bases and J lost 8 bases.

This clone was found once. The rearrangement joins TRBV7-2 to TRBJ1-3; D ambiguous. V shed 5 bases and J shed 0 bases, with 11 bases lying between them. This CDR3 is 15 amino acids long. CDR1 and CDR2 from the germline V gene are SGHTA and FQGNSA. This CDR3 is CASSTAPGSGNTIYF. The CDR3 DNA is TGTGCCAGCAGCACCGCCCCGGGCTCTGGAAACACCATATATTTT.

This chain connects TRBV6-5 to TRBJ1-1; TRBD1 matches at 9 bases. CDR3 length: 14 residues. V lost 8 bases, J lost 0 bases, and 4 bases stayed unmatched. CDR1 and CDR2 (germline): MNHEY, SVGAGI. CDR3 sequence: CASGTGGMNTEAFF. In DNA form, the CDR3 reads TGTGCCAGCGGCACAGGGGGCATGAACACTGAAGCTTTCTTT.

This clone occurred once. This CDR3 reads CASSQGFSTEAFF. The CDR3 coding sequence is TGTGCCAGCTCCCAGGGTTTCAGCACTGAAGCTTTCTTT. The chain recombines TRBV18 with TRBJ1-1; tentative D call: TRBD1 (5 bases). V gave up 6 bases and J gave up 4 bases, with 12 bases separating them. Germline V CDR1 and CDR2: KGHSH, LQKENI. The CDR3 spans 13 residues. Using reference TRBV18 and TRBJ1-1 for the parts outside the CDR3, the full variable domain is NAGVMQNPRHLVRRRGQEARLRCSPMKGHSHVYWYRQLPEEGLKFMVYLQKENIIDESGMPKERFSAEFPKEGPSILRIQQVVRGDSAAYFCASSQGFSTEAFFGQGTRLTVV.

This chain joins TRBV19 and TRBJ2-2; 10 bases align to TRBD1. Trimming cost V 7 bases and J 6 bases; bases outside gene matches: 5. CDR1 and CDR2 from the germline V gene are LNHDA and SQIVND (reference sequence). CDR3 length: 14 residues. The CDR3 DNA is TGTGCCAGTATCGGGACAGGGGTCGCCGGGGAGCTGTTTTTT. Its translation is CASIGTGVAGELFF.